This T cell receptor (beta chain) was observed in a study of Ad26.COV2.S vaccination and SARS-CoV-2 variants. Study information: The authors gave Ad26.COV2.S intramuscularly, either once or twice 56 days apart. Whole-study results and caveats: Similar non-spike TCR breadth was seen in vaccine and placebo recipients.

The repertoire was sequenced with immunoSEQ multiplex PCR; TCRdb's copy has only in-frame clones and lacks some. The sample contains roughly 390,000 clones, approximately 91% of which appear only once. V dropped 3 bases and J dropped 10; count of bases not matched to a gene: 9. The CDR3 length is 13 residues. Germline CDR1 reads SGDLS; CDR2 reads YYNGEE. Of note for this clone: Its antigen is not identified.

Described treatment: some 20 received Ad26.COV2.S at low or high dose, single or two shots; 5 received placebo; per-sample allocation not given. Samples came from day 63 after the first vaccine or placebo injection. Adults aged 18-55 years in Boston included the donor. The clonotype originates from a person between 18 and 65 years old who received the Ad26.COV2.S COVID-19 vaccine or a placebo. The chain is built from TRBV9 and TRBJ1-2, with 7 bases lining up with TRBD1. The input for sequencing was peripheral blood, taken in a trial of Ad26.COV2.S vaccine versus placebo. CDR3 DNA sequence: TGTGCCAGCAGCGACGGGGGACAGAGGGCCTACACCTTC. It yields the protein CASSDGGQRAYTF.